This TCR beta chain was observed in a study of beta chain features in type 1 diabetes. General study findings and limits: The similarity of naive, central memory and Treg TCRB repertoires appeared greater among patients than among healthy donors. PCR may have favored shorter templates equally in patients and controls.

Worth noting for this clone: The antigen is not known.

The CDR3 runs to 15 residues. Germline CDR1 reads SGHAT; CDR2 reads FQDESV (reference sequence). Trimming cost V 5 bases and J 6 bases; bases outside gene matches: 8. The entirety of the isolated RNA underwent reverse transcription, so expressed TCRB transcripts were sequenced. An average around 3.8 million reads came from naive, central memory and regulatory T cell samples. The data were produced by immunoSEQ multiplex PCR, yet TCRdb's version contains in-frame clones alone and is incomplete. The profile shows 350,000 or so clones, less than 20% of them singletons. Central memory, naive, regulatory and stem cell-like memory CD4+ cells were sorted by CD45RO/CCR7/CD25/CD127/CD95/CD27.

The sample was naive CD4+ T cells from blood. This clonotype was obtained from a woman younger than 35 in good health. The rearrangement links TRBV11-1 to TRBJ1-1; 11 bases fit TRBD1. DNA for the CDR3: TGTGCCAGCAGCGGTCGTGGACAGGGGGCGGCTGAAGCTTTCTTT. Residues: CASSGRGQGAAEAFF.